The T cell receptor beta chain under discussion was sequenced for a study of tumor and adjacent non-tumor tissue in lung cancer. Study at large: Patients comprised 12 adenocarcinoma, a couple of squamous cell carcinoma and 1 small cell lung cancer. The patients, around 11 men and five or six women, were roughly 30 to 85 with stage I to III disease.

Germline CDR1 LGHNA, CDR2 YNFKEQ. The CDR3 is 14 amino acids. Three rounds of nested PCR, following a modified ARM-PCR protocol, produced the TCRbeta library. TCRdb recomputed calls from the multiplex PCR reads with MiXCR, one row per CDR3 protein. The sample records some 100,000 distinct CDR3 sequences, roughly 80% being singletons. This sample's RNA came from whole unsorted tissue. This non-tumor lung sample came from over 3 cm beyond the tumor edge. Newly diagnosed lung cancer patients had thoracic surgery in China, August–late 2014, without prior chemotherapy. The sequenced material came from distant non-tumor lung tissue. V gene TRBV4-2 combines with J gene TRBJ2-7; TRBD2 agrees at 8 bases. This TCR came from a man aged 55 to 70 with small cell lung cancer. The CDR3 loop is CISSQETSAVEQYF. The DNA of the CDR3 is TGTATCAGCAGCCAAGAGACTAGCGCGGTCGAGCAGTACTTC.